The next 5 T cell receptor beta chains were all read from a single sample in a study of blood T cell repertoires in COVID-19. Assay used: immunoSEQ multiplex PCR; TCRdb lists only in-frame clones, some missing. The table lists about 150,000 clones, about four fifths of them singletons. The specimen sequenced was peripheral blood. Every receptor here comes from an elderly woman with active or convalescent COVID-19.

Here the CDR3 reads CASSLGMTSGNTGELFF. CDR3 in DNA: TGCGCCAGCAGCTTGGGGATGACTAGCGGGAACACCGGGGAGCTGTTTTTT. The chain has TRBV5-1 and TRBJ2-2, with 9 bases aligning to TRBD2. CDR3 size: 17 residues. Germline V gives CDR1 SGHRS, CDR2 YFSETQ. V was pared by 0 bases and J by 1 base, with 4 bases of the junction left unmatched.

The chain links TRBV27 to TRBJ2-1, with TRBD2 matching 15 bases. The CDR3 covers 18 residues. Trimming took 5 bases from V and 3 from J; bases not matched to a gene: 8. Germline CDR1 is MNHEY and CDR2 is SMNVEV (reference sequence). The CDR3, as DNA: TGTGCCAGCAGTACACGGACTAGCGGGAGGGCCCTCTACAATGAGCAGTTCTTC. Its translation is CASSTRTSGRALYNEQFF.

This chain joins TRBV18 and TRBJ2-1; TRBD2 matches at 11 bases. The CDR3 is 16 amino acids. V lost 3 bases and J lost 3; bases outside the gene matches: 4. Germline loops: CDR1 KGHSH, CDR2 LQKENI. In DNA, the CDR3 is TGTGCCAGCTCACCTCGACTAGCGGGAAGCTACAATGAGCAGTTCTTC. Protein: CASSPRLAGSYNEQFF.

The chain has TRBV19 and TRBJ1-2; D is perhaps TRBD1 (6 bases). The V gene lost 5 bases and the J gene lost 3 bases, with 13 bases spanning the gap. The CDR3 consists of 14 residues. Germline assignment: CDR1 LNHDA and CDR2 SQIVND (reference sequence). The CDR3 sequence: CASSFTGMDYGYTF. The CDR3 DNA follows: TGTGCCAGTAGTTTCACAGGGATGGACTATGGCTACACCTTC.

The chain joins TRBV5-1 to TRBJ2-4; TRBD2 matches 16 bases. The CDR3 sequence is 17 residues long. The V gene end was trimmed by 4 bases and the J gene end by 6 bases; junction bases not matched to a gene: 7. The V gene's germline CDR1 is SGHRS and CDR2 YFSETQ. CDR3 in DNA: TGCGCCAGCAGCCTGGGACTAGCGGGAGGGCCCGGAAACATTCAGTACTTC. Translated, it gives CASSLGLAGGPGNIQYF.